One and the same sample provided the 5 T cell receptor beta chains below, sequenced in a study of regulatory T cells in long-lasting Graves disease. Time point noted: persistent/refractory GD, antithyroid drugs over 5 years with positive TRAb. The TCR library was prepared using RNA isolated from PBMCs. Combining iRepertoire HTBI primers with Arm-PCR of CDR3 regions, the authors built TCR beta libraries. MiXCR, applied by TCRdb to the multiplex PCR reads, yields one record per CDR3 protein. The data hold about 460,000 distinct CDR3 sequences, with around a fifth observed a single time. The source material was peripheral blood mononuclear cells (PBMCs), sampled when the disease was refractory, from a patient treated with antithyroid drugs. The source is a female donor with Graves disease.

The V and J genes are TRBV3-1 and TRBJ2-2, with D possibly being TRBD1 (5 bases). The CDR3 loop spans 15 amino acids. Germline V gene sequence: CDR1 LGHDT, CDR2 YNNKEL (reference sequence). V was clipped by 4 bases and J by 4 bases, with 13 bases between them. CDR3 DNA: TGTGCCAGCAGCCCCCGGACACGCTCCACCGGGGAGCTGTTTTTT. This sequence encodes CASSPRTRSTGELFF. Together with reference TRBV3-1 and TRBJ2-2, the CDR3 gives the full variable domain: DTAVSQTPKYLVTQMGNDKSIKCEQNLGHDTMYWYKQDSKKFLKIMFSYNNKELIINETVPNRFSPKSPDKAHLNLHINSLELGDSAVYFCASSPRTRSTGELFFGEGSRLTVL.

In its sample, this clonotype was seen a few times. V usage is TRBV18 and J usage is TRBJ2-7, with 9 nucleotides matching TRBD1. The CDR3 sequence is 16 residues long. Germline V gives CDR1 KGHSH, CDR2 LQKENI. The junction had 7 bases not matched to a gene; V was cut back by 3 bases and J by 1 base. The chain's CDR3 is CASSPQTGGTSYEQYF. CDR3 in DNA: TGTGCCAGCTCACCTCAGACAGGGGGTACGTCCTACGAGCAGTACTTC.

This clonotype has a count of ten or more. The CDR3 region has the DNA TGCAGCGTTGAAGAGGGGACAGGGACGTACGAGCAGTACTTC. This translates into CSVEEGTGTYEQYF. The chain uses TRBV29-1 and TRBJ2-7; 9 bases fit TRBD1. The CDR3 is 14 residues long. Looked up from germline, CDR1 is SQVTM and CDR2 is ANQGSEA. The J segment lost 4 bases and the V segment lost 0 bases, leaving 4 bases of the junction unmatched.

The chain employs TRBV3-1 and TRBJ2-5; D possibly uses TRBD1 or TRBD2 (5 bases each). CDR3 length: 15 residues. V gave up 0 bases and J gave up 1 base, with 9 bases separating them. Germline CDR1 and CDR2: LGHDT and YNNKEL (reference sequence). The CDR3 DNA sequence: TGTGCCAGCAGCCAAGATTGGGACGGCCAAGAGACCCAGTACTTC. This encodes CASSQDWDGQETQYF.

This clonotype came up many times. This chain uses TRBV28 with TRBJ2-5; possibly TRBD2 for D (6 bases). This CDR3 region has 20 residues. The V end was cut by 4 bases, the J end by 5 bases, with 32 bases between. Germline CDR1 is MDHEN and CDR2 is SYDVKM. The CDR3 DNA is TGTGCCAGCAGTTCACCCGGGACTCCCGGCACCCGATCAAAGAGGGAGACCCAGTACTTC. This sequence encodes CASSSPGTPGTRSKRETQYF.